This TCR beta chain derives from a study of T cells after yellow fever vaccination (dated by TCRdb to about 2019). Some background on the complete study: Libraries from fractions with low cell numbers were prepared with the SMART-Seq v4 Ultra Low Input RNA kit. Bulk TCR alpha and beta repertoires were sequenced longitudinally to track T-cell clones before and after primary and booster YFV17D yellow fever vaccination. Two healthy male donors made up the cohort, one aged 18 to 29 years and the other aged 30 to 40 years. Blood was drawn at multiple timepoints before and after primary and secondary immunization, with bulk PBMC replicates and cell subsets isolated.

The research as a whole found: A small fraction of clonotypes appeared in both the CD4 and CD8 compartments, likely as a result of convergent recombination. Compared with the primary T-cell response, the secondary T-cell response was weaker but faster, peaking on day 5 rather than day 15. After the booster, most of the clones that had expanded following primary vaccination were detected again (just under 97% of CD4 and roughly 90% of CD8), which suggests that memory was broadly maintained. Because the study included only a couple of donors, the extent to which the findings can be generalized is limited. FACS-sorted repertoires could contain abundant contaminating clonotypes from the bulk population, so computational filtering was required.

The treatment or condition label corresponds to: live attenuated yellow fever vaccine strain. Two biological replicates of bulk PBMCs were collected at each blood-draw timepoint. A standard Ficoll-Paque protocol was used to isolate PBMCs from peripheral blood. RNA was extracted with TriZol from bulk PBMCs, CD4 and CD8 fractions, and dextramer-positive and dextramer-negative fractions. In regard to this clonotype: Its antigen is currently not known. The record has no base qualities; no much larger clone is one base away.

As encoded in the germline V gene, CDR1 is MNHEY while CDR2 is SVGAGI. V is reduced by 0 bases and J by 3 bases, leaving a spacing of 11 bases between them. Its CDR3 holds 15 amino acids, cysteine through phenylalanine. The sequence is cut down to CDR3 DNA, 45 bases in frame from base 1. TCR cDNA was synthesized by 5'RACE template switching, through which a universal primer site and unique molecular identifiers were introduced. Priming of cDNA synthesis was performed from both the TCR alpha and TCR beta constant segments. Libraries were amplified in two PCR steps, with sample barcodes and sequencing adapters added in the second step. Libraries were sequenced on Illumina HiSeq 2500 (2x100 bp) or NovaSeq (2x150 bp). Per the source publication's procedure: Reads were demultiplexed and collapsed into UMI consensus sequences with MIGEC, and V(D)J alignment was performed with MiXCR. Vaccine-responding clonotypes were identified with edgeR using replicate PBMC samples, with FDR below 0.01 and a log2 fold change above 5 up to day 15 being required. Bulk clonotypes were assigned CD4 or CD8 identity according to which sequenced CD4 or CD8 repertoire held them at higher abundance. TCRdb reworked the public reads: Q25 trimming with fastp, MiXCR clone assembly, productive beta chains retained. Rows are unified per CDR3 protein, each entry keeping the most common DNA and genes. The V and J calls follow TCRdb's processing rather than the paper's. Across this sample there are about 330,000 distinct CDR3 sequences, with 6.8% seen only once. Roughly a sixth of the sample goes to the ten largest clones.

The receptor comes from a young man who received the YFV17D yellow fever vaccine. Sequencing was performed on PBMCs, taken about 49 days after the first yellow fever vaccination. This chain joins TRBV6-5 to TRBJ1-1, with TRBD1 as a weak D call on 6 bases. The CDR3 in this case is CASSYSTQGDTEAFF. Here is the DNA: TGTGCCAGCAGTTACTCGACACAGGGTGACACTGAAGCTTTCTTT.